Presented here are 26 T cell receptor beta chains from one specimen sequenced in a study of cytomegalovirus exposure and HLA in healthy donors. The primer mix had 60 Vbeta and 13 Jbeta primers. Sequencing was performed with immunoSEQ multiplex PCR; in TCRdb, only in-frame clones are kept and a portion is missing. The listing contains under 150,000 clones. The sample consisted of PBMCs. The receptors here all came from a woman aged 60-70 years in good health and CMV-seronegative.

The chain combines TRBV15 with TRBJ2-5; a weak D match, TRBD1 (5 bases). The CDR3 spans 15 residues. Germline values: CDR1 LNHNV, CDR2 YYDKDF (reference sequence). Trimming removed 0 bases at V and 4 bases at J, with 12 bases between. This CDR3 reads CATSRETIQGETQYF. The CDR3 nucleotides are TGTGCCACCAGCAGAGAAACTATCCAGGGAGAGACCCAGTACTTC.

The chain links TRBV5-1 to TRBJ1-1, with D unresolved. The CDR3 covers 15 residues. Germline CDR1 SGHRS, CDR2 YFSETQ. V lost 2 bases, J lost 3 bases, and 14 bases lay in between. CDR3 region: CASSFYSGSDTEAFF. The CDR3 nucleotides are TGCGCCAGCAGCTTTTACAGCGGGAGCGACACTGAAGCTTTCTTT. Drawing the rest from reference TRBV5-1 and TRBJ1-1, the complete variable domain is KAGVTQTPRYLIKTRGQQVTLSCSPISGHRSVSWYQQTPGQGLQFLFEYFSETQRNKGNFPGRFSGRQFSNSRSEMNVSTLELGDSALYLCASSFYSGSDTEAFFGQGTRLTVV.

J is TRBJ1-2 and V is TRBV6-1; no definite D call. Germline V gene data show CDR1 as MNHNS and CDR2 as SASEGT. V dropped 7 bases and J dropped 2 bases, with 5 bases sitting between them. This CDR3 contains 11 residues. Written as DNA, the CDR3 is TGTGCCAGCATGCAGAACTATGGCTACACCTTC. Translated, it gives CASMQNYGYTF.

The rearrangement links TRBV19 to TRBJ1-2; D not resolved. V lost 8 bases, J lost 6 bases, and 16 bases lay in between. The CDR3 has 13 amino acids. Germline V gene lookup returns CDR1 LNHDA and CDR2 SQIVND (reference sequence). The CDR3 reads CASAPGLPNGYTF. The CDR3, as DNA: TGTGCCAGTGCGCCCGGACTGCCGAATGGCTACACCTTC.

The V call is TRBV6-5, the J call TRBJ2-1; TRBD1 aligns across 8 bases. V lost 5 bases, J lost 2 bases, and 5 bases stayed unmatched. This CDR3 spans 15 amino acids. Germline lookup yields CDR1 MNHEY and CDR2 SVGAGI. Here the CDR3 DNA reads TGTGCCAGCAGTCATGCACAGGGGGCCTACAATGAGCAGTTCTTC. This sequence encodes CASSHAQGAYNEQFF.

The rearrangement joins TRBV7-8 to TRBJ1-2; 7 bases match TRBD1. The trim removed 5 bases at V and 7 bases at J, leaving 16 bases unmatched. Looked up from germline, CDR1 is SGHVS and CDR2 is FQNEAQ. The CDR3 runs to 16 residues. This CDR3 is CASSPLPSGQVGGYTF. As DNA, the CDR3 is TGTGCCAGCAGCCCGCTACCCTCTGGACAGGTGGGTGGCTACACCTTC.

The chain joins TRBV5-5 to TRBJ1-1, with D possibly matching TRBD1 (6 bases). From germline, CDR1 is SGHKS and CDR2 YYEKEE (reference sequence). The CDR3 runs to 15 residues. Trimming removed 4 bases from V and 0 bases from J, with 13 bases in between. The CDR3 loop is CASSRGGGMNTEAFF. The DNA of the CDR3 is TGTGCCAGCAGCCGAGGGGGGGGGATGAACACTGAAGCTTTCTTT.

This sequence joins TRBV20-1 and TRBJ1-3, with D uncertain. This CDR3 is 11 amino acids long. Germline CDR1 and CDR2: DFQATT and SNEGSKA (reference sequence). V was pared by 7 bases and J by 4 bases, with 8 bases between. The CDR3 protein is CSVPVGNTIYF. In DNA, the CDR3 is TGCAGTGTTCCGGTAGGAAACACCATATATTTT.

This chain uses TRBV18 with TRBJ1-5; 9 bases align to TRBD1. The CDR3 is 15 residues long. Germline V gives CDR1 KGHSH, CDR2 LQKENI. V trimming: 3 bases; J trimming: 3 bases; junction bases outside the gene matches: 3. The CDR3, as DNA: TGTGCCAGCTCACCTAACAGGGGGCCCAATCAGCCCCAGCATTTT. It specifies CASSPNRGPNQPQHF. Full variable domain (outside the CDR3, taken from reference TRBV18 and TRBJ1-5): NAGVMQNPRHLVRRRGQEARLRCSPMKGHSHVYWYRQLPEEGLKFMVYLQKENIIDESGMPKERFSAEFPKEGPSILRIQQVVRGDSAAYFCASSPNRGPNQPQHFGDGTRLSIL.

CDR3 nucleotide sequence: TGTGCCAGCAGTTCCTACGGGACAGGAAGCAATCAGCCCCAGCATTTT. It is translated as CASSSYGTGSNQPQHF. The chain couples TRBV6-5 to TRBJ1-5, with 8 bases fitting TRBD1. The CDR3 totals 16 residues. Germline V gene data show CDR1 as MNHEY and CDR2 as SVGAGI. V trimming: 4 bases; J trimming: 1 base; junction bases outside the gene matches: 6.

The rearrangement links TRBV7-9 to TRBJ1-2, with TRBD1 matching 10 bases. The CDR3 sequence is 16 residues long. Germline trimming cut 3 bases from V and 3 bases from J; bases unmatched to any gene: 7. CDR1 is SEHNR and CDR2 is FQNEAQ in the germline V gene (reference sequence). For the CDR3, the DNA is TGTGCCAGCAGCTTCCGGACAGGGGGATCGGACTATGGCTACACCTTC. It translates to CASSFRTGGSDYGYTF.

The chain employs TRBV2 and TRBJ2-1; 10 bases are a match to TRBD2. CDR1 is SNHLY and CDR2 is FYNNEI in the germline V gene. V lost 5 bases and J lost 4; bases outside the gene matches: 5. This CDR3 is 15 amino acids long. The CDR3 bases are TGTGCCAGCAGTTTGGAGCGGGGGGGTTACAATGAGCAGTTCTTC. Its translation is CASSLERGGYNEQFF. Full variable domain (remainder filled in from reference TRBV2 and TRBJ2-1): EPEVTQTPSHQVTQMGQEVILRCVPISNHLYFYWYRQILGQKVEFLVSFYNNEISEKSEIFDDQFSVERPDGSNFTLKIRSTKLEDSAMYFCASSLERGGYNEQFFGPGTRLTVL.

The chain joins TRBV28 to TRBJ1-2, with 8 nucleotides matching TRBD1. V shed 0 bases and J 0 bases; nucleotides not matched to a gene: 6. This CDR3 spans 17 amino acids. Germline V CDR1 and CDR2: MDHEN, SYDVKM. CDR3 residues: CASSLWAGGDPNYGYTF. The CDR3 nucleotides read TGTGCCAGCAGTTTATGGGCAGGGGGCGATCCTAACTATGGCTACACCTTC.

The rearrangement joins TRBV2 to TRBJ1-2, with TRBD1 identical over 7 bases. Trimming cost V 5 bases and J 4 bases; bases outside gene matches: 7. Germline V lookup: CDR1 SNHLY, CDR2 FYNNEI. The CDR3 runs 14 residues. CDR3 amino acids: CASSPGRQGYGYTF. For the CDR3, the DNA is TGTGCCAGCAGTCCGGGTAGACAGGGCTATGGCTACACCTTC.

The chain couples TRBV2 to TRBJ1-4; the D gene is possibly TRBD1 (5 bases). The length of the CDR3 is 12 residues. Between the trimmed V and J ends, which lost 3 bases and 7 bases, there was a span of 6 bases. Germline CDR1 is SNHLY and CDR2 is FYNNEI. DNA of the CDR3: TGTGCCAGCAGTGACAGGGCTGAAAAACTGTTTTTT. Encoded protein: CASSDRAEKLFF.

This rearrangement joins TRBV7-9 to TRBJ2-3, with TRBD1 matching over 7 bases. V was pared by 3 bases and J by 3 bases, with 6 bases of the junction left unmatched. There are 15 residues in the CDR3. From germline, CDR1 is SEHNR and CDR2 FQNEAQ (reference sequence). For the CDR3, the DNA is TGTGCCAGCAGCTTCCCGGGACAGATTACAGATACGCAGTATTTT. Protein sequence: CASSFPGQITDTQYF.

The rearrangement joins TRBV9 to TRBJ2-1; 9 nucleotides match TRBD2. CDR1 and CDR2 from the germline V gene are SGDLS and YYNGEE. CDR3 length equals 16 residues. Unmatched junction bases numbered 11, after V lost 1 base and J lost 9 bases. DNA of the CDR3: TGTGCCAGCAGCGTACTAGCGGGGCCTGGGGGGTCTGAGCAGTTCTTC. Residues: CASSVLAGPGGSEQFF.

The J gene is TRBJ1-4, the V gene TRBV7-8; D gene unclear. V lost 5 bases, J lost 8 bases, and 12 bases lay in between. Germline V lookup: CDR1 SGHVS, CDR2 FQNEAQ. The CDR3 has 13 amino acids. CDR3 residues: CASSVLQNEKLFF. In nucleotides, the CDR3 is TGTGCCAGCAGCGTTCTGCAGAACGAAAAACTGTTTTTT.

The CDR3 nucleotides are TGTGCCACCAGCAGAGATCAGGGATGGAGGACAGGGAATCCGCGCCAAGAGACCCAGTACTTC. As protein: CATSRDQGWRTGNPRQETQYF. V usage is TRBV15 and J usage is TRBJ2-5, with 8 positions matching TRBD1. The germline V gene encodes CDR1 LNHNV and CDR2 YYDKDF (reference sequence). The CDR3 is 21 residues long. Germline trimming cut 0 bases from V and 1 base from J; bases unmatched to any gene: 19.

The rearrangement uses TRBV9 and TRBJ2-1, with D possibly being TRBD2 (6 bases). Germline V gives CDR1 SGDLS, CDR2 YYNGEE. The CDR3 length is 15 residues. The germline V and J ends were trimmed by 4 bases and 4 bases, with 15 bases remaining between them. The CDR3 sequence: CASSNQAGPYNEQFF. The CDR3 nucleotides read TGTGCCAGCAGCAACCAGGCGGGGCCATACAATGAGCAGTTCTTC.

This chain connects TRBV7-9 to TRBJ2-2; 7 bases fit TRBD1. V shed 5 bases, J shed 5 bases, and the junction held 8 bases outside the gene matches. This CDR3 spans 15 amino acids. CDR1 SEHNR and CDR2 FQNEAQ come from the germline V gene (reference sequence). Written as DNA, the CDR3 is TGTGCCAGCAGCACCGGGACAGCTTTTACCGGGGAGCTGTTTTTT. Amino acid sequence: CASSTGTAFTGELFF.

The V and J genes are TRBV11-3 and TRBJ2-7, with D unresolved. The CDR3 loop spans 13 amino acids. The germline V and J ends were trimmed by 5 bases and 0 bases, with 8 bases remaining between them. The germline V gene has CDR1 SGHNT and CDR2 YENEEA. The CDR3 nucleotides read TGTGCCAGCAGCCAACAGAGCTCCTACGAGCAGTACTTC. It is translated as CASSQQSSYEQYF.

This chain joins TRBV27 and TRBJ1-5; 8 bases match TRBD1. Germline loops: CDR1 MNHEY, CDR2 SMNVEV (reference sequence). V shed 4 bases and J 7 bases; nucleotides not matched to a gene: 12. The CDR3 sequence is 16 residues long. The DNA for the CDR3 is TGTGCCAGCAGTTCACTTGGACAGGGTTTCGTACAGCCCCAGCATTTT. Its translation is CASSSLGQGFVQPQHF.

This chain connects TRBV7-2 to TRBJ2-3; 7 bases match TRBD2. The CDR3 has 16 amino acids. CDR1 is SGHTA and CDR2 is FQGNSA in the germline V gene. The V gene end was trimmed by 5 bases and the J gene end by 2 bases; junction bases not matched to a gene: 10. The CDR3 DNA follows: TGTGCCAGCAGCCCTCCCCTGCGGGGGAACACAGATACGCAGTATTTT. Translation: CASSPPLRGNTDTQYF.

The CDR3 bases are TGTGCCGGACAGGGGGCCACCGGGGAGCTGTTTTTT. Amino acids: CAGQGATGELFF. This chain connects TRBV6-6 to TRBJ2-2; 11 bases are shared with TRBD1. There are 12 residues in the CDR3. V shed 11 bases and J 4 bases; nucleotides not matched to a gene: 0. From germline, CDR1 is MNHNY and CDR2 SVGAGI (reference sequence).

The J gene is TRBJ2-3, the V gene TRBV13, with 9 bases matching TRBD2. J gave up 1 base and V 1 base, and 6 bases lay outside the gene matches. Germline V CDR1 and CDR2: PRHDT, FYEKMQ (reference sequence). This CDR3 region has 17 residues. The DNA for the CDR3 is TGTGCCAGCAGCTTAGTACGTGGCGGGAGGGGCACAGATACGCAGTATTTT. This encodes CASSLVRGGRGTDTQYF.